This T cell receptor (beta chain) was identified in a study of blood T cells in healthy people across ages. This clonotype has only a few counts. The authors ran a second PCR of roughly 6 to 12 cycles using a sample-barcoded 5' primer and a J-beta primer mix. In TCRdb, the 5' RACE reads were re-called with MiXCR into one record per CDR3 protein. This sample has fewer than 2 million distinct CDR3 sequences, with 35% to 50% found just once. The TCR originated in a human donor in good health. The sequenced material came from blood.

DNA of the CDR3: TGTGCCACCAGTGTCCTCGGACTAGGGAGAGCCAAAAACATTCAGTACTTC. Translating gives CATSVLGLGRAKNIQYF. The chain joins TRBV24-1 to TRBJ2-4, with 7 positions matching TRBD2. CDR1 and CDR2 (germline): KGHDR, SFDVKD. The CDR3 has 17 amino acids. Trimming at V came to 5 bases and at J to 0 bases, leaving 9 bases not matched to a gene.